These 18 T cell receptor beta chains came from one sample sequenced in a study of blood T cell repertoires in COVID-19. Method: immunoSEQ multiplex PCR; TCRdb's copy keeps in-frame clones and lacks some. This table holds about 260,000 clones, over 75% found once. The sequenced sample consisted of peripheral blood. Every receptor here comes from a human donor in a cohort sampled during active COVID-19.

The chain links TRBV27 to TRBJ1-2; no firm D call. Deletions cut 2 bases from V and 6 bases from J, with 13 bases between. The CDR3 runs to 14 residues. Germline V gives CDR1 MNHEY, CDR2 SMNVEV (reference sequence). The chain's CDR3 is CASSLGWAQHGYTF. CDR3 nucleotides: TGTGCCAGCAGTTTAGGATGGGCCCAACATGGCTACACCTTC.

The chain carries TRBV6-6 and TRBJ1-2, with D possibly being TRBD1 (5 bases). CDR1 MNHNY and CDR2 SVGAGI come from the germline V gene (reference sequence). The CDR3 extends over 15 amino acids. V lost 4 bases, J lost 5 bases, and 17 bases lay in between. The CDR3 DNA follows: TGTGCCAGCAGTTCTCGACAGCTAGGAGTTTATGGCTACACCTTC. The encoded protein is CASSSRQLGVYGYTF.

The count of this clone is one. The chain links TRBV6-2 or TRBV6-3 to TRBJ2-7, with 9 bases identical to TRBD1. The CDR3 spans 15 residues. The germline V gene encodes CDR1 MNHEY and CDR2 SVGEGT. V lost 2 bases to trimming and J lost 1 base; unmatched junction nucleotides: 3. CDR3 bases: TGTGCCAGCAGTTACATAGGGACAGGGTCCTACGAGCAGTACTTC. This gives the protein CASSYIGTGSYEQYF.

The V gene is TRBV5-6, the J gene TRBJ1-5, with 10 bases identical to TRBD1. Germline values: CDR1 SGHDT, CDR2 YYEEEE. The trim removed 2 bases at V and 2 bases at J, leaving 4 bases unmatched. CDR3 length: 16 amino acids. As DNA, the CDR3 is TGTGCCAGCAGCTTTCTCGGGACAGGGGGCAATCAGCCCCAGCATTTT. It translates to CASSFLGTGGNQPQHF.

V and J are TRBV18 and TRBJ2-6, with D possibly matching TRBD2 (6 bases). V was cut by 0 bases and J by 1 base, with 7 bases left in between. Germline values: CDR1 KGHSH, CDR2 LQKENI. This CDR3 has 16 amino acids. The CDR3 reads CASSPPEGSGANVLTF. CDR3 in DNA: TGTGCCAGCTCACCACCGGAGGGATCTGGGGCCAACGTCCTGACTTTC. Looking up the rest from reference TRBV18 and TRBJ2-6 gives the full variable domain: NAGVMQNPRHLVRRRGQEARLRCSPMKGHSHVYWYRQLPEEGLKFMVYLQKENIIDESGMPKERFSAEFPKEGPSILRIQQVVRGDSAAYFCASSPPEGSGANVLTFGAGSRLTVL.

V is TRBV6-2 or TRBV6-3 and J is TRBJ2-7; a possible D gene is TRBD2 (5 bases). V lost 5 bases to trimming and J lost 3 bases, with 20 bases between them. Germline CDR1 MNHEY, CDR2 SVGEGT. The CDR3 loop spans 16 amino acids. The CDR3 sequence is CASSPRPPGNIYEQYF. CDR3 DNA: TGTGCCAGCAGTCCCCGTCCCCCGGGGAATATCTACGAGCAGTACTTC.

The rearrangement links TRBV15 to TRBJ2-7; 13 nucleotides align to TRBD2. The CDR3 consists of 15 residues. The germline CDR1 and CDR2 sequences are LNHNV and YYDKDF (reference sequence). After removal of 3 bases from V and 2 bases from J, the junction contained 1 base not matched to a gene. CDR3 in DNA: TGTGCCACCAGCAGGGGGACTAGCGGGGCCTACGAGCAGTACTTC. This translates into CATSRGTSGAYEQYF.

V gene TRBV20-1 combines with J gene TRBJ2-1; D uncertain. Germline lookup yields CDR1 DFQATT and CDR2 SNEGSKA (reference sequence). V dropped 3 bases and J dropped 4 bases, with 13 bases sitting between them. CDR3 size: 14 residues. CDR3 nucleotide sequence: TGCAGTGCTAGTGATCTTCTATCTTACAATGAGCAGTTCTTC. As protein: CSASDLLSYNEQFF.

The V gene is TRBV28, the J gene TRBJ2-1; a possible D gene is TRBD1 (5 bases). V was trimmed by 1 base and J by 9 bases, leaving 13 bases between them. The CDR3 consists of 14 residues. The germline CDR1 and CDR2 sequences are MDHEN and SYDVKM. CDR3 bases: TGTGCCAGCAGTTTATCGACAGAGTTCAGTGAGCAGTTCTTC. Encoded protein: CASSLSTEFSEQFF. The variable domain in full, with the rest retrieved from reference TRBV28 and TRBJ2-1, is DVKVTQSSRYLVKRTGEKVFLECVQDMDHENMFWYRQDPGLGLRLIYFSYDVKMKEKGDIPEGYSVSREKKERFSLILESASTNQTSMYLCASSLSTEFSEQFFGPGTRLTVL.

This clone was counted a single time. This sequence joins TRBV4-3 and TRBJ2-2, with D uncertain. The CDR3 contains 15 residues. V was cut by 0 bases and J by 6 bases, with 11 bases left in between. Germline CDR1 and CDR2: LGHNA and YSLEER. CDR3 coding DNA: TGCGCCAGCAGCCAAGATAGTCTCCCCTCCGGGGAGCTGTTTTTT. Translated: CASSQDSLPSGELFF.

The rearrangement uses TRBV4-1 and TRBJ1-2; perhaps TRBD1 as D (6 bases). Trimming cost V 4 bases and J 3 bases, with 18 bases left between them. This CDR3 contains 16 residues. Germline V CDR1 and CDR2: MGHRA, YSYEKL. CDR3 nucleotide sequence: TGCGCCAGCAGCCCCGATGGGGGGGACACCGACTATGGCTACACCTTC. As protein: CASSPDGGDTDYGYTF.

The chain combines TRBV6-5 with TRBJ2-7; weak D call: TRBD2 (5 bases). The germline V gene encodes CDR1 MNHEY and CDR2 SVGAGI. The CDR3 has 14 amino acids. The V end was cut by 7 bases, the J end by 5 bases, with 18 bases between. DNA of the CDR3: TGTGCCAGCAAATCTACTGGACTCCTCCACGAGCAGTACTTC. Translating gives CASKSTGLLHEQYF.

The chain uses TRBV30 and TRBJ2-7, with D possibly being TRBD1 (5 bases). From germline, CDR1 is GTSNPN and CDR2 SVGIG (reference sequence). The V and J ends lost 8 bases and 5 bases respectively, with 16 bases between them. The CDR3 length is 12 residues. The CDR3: CAGRQSFHEQYF. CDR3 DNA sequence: TGTGCCGGCCGACAGAGCTTTCACGAGCAGTACTTC.

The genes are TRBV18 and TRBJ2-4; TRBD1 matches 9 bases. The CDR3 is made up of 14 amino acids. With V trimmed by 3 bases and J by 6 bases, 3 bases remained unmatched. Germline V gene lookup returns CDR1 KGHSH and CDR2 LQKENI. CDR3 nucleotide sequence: TGTGCCAGCTCACCCGGGACAGGGATAAACATTCAGTACTTC. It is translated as CASSPGTGINIQYF.

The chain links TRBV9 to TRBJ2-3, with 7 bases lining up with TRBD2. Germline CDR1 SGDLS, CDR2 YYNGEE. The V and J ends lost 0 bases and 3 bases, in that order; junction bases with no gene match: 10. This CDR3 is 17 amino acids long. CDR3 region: CASSVAVAGRATDTQYF. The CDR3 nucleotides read TGTGCCAGCAGCGTAGCTGTGGCGGGGAGGGCAACAGATACGCAGTATTTT.

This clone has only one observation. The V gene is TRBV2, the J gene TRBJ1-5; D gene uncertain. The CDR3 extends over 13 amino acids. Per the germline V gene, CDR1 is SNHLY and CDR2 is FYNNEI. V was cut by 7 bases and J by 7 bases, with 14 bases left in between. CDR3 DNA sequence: TGTGCCAGCAACCAGGTCCAGGCCCAGCCCCAGCATTTT. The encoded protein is CASNQVQAQPQHF.

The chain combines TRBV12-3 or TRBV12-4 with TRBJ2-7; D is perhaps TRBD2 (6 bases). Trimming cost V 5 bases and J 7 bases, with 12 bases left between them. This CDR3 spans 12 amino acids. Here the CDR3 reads CASSGGLGEQYF. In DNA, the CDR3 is TGTGCCAGCAGTGGGGGGTTGGGAGAGCAGTACTTC.

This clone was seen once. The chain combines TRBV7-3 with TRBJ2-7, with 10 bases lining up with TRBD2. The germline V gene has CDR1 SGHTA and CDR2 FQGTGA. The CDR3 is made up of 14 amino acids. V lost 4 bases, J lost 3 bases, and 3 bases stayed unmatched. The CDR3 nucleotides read TGTGCCAGCAGCTCTGTAGCGGGAGGCTACGAGCAGTACTTC. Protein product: CASSSVAGGYEQYF.